A selection of T cell receptor beta chains follows, all from one sample in a study of metastatic and nonmetastatic thyroid tumors. MiXCR was used by TCRdb to re-call the PCR reads. Among 91,000 or so clones listed, over 9.5% were seen once. Material: blood. The receptors were sampled from a female donor with papillary thyroid cancer or a benign thyroid nodule (not recorded which). Some clones in this sample may be carry-over from other donors' samples. The CDR3 runs from the conserved cysteine through the conserved F or W. The D gene is left open where the match is weak. Clone size is stated in some rows and not others, as once, few, many or a class when expanded.

d_call	clone_size	j_call	v_call	cdr3_nt	cdr3_aa
-	many	TRBJ2-3	TRBV30	TGTGCCTGGAGTCAGGGATACACAGATACGCAGTATTTT	CAWSQGYTDTQYF
-	many	TRBJ1-2	TRBV4-2	TGTGCCAGCAGCCAAGGTGACAACAGTCACTATGGCTACACCTTC	CASSQGDNSHYGYTF
TRBD1	-	TRBJ2-2	TRBV12-3/TRBV12-4	TGTGCCAGCAGTAAGCAGGGGGCAAACACCGGGGAGCTGTTTTTT	CASSKQGANTGELFF
-	many	TRBJ1-4	TRBV7-2	TGTGCCAGCAGCTTAGCCGCCATGGGGGGTCTCAGAGGAACTAATGAAAAACTGTTTTTT	CASSLAAMGGLRGTNEKLFF
TRBD1	many	TRBJ2-7	TRBV18	TGTGCCAGCTCATCCGGGACAGATTACGAGCAGTACTTC	CASSSGTDYEQYF
TRBD2	many	TRBJ2-5	TRBV20-1	TGCAGTGCTGGACCTGTGACTAGCACACGAGAGACCCAGTACTTC	CSAGPVTSTRETQYF
-	many	TRBJ1-1	TRBV20-1	TGCAGTGCTTTCTCCCGACTAGGTAGCCTGAACACTGAAGCTTTCTTT	CSAFSRLGSLNTEAFF
TRBD1	many	TRBJ2-6	TRBV11-1	TGTGCCAGCAGCAACGGACAGGGGCTGGTAGGGGGGGCCAACGTCCTGACTTTC	CASSNGQGLVGGANVLTF
-	many	TRBJ2-1	TRBV4-3	TGCGCCAGCAGCCAAGATCTACAGGGGGGGGACAATGAGCAGTTCTTC	CASSQDLQGGDNEQFF
TRBD1	many	TRBJ2-2	TRBV2	TGTGCAGGCAGCGGACAGGGAATGACCGGGGAGCTGTTTTTT	CAGSGQGMTGELFF
-	many	TRBJ1-5	TRBV28	TGTGCCAGCAGTTCTGGGAATCAGCCCCAGCATTTT	CASSSGNQPQHF
TRBD2	many	TRBJ2-1	TRBV27	TGTGCCAGCAGTTTATCGAGCGGGAGCTCCTACAATGAGCAGTTCTTC	CASSLSSGSSYNEQFF
TRBD2	many	TRBJ2-1	TRBV11-2	TGTGCCAGCAGCTTAGATGGGACTAGCGGGAGAATCGGGGACAATGAGCAGTTCTTC	CASSLDGTSGRIGDNEQFF
-	many	TRBJ2-7	TRBV2	TGTGCCAGTACACAGGCAATGAGCTCCTACGAGCAGTACTTC	CASTQAMSSYEQYF
TRBD2	many	TRBJ2-4	TRBV20-1	TGCAGTGCTCGACTAGCGCAGAGGTACATTCAGTACTTC	CSARLAQRYIQYF
TRBD1	many	TRBJ1-1	TRBV11-2	TGTGCCAGCAGCTTCCTTAACGCAACGAACAGGGGGAAGGACACTGAAGCTTTCTTT	CASSFLNATNRGKDTEAFF
-	-	TRBJ1-2	TRBV20-1	TGCAGAGCTAGAGATGCCAGGTCAACTACGTTGGGTGGCTACACCTTC	CRARDARSTTLGGYTF
TRBD1	many	TRBJ2-3	TRBV29-1	TGCAGCGCCCGACAGGGGCCAGATACGCAGTATTTT	CSARQGPDTQYF